The 3 T cell receptor beta chains below were found in one sample sequenced in a study of CD8+ T cells in alopecia areata. Extracted RNA was reverse transcribed, and the resulting cDNA served as sequencing template. Libraries were prepared by immunoSEQ multiplex PCR; TCRdb keeps only in-frame clonotypes and omits some of them. The sample holds about 160,000 clones; around three fifths are singletons and the top ten take 0.91%. Treatment: oral pan-JAK inhibitor, 5-10 mg twice daily. Sequencing used CD4+ T cells sorted from blood, obtained at week 4, from a patient treated with tofacitinib. Receptors originate from a human donor with alopecia areata.

This chain joins TRBV5-4 and TRBJ2-2; D unclear. V was shortened by 0 bases and J by 6 bases, with 6 bases between the two germline ends. The CDR3 consists of 13 residues. Germline values: CDR1 SGHNT, CDR2 YYREEE (reference sequence). The CDR3 region is CASSLDYSGELFF. The DNA of the CDR3 is TGTGCCAGCAGCTTGGACTATTCCGGGGAGCTGTTTTTT.

The V call is TRBV10-1, the J call TRBJ2-5; TRBD1 matches at 9 bases. The trim removed 6 bases at V and 5 bases at J, leaving 10 bases unmatched. Germline loops: CDR1 WNHNN, CDR2 SYGVQD (reference sequence). The CDR3 loop spans 15 amino acids. CDR3 sequence reads: CASSPGQGWIETQYF. The CDR3 nucleotides read TGCGCCAGCAGCCCGGGACAGGGATGGATTGAGACCCAGTACTTC.

This chain joins TRBV7-9 and TRBJ2-2, with D maybe TRBD1 (5 bases). Germline loops: CDR1 SEHNR, CDR2 FQNEAQ (reference sequence). The CDR3 spans 14 residues. V dropped 5 bases and J dropped 7 bases, with 14 bases sitting between them. The CDR3 reads CASSLQDGGGELFF. CDR3 DNA: TGTGCCAGCAGCCTACAGGATGGCGGCGGGGAGCTGTTTTTT.